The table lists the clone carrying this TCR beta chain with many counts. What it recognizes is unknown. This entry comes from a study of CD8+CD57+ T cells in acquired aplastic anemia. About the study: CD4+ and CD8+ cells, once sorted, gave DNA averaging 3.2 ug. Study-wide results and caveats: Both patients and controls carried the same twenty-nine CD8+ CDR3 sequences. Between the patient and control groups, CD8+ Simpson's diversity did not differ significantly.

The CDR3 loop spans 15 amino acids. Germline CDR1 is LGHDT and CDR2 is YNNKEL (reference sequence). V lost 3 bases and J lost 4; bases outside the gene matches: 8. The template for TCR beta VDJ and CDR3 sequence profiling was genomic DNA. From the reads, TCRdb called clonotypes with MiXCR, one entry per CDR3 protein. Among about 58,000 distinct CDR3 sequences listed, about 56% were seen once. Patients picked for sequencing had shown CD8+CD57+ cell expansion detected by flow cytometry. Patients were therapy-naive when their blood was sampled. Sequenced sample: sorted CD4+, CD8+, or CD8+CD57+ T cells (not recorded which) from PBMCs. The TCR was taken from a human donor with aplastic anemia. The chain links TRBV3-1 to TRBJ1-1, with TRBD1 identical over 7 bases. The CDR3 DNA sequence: TGTGCCAGCAGCCATGACAGGGAGGGGAGCACTGAAGCTTTCTTT. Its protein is CASSHDREGSTEAFF.